A selection of T cell receptor beta chains follows, all from one sample in a study of control samples from healthy donors and cancer patients. Only in-frame clones appear in the TCRdb table, and some are missing; sequencing was by immunoSEQ multiplex PCR. Among about 95,000 clones listed, around four fifths were seen once. Sample: blood. The receptors originated from a man aged 30-40 years in good health. CDR3s include the opening cysteine and the closing phenylalanine or tryptophan. The order of the fields is clone size, D gene, V gene, J gene, CDR3 protein, CDR3 DNA. The D gene is left open where the match is weak. For some rows the clone size is stated as once, few or many, or as a class when expanded; others skip it.

>NA|NA|TRBV10-3|TRBJ1-1
CAIGTTNTEAFF
TGTGCCATTGGGACAACGAACACTGAAGCTTTCTTT
>NA|NA|TRBV5-1|TRBJ2-3
CASSLQGFGDTQYF
TGCGCCAGCAGCTTGCAGGGCTTTGGAGATACGCAGTATTTT
>NA|NA|TRBV12-3/TRBV12-4|TRBJ1-1
CASSPLTGSAAFF
TGTGCCAGCAGTCCGCTAACAGGGAGCGCGGCTTTCTTT
>NA|NA|TRBV24-1|TRBJ1-2
CATSDLRETNYGYTF
TGTGCCACCAGTGATTTGAGGGAAACTAACTATGGCTACACCTTC
>NA|NA|TRBV30|TRBJ1-2
CAWSSGAQSFYGYTF
TGTGCCTGGAGTTCAGGGGCCCAATCCTTCTATGGCTACACCTTC
>NA|NA|TRBV3-1/TRBV3-2|TRBJ2-7
CASSQEGNEQYF
TGTGCCAGCAGCCAAGAAGGGAACGAGCAGTACTTC
>NA|NA|TRBV28|TRBJ1-2
CASRSLKRGYTF
TGTGCCAGCAGATCCCTAAAACGGGGCTACACCTTC
>NA|NA|TRBV5-1|TRBJ2-3
CASRLNLGTDTQYF
TGCGCCAGCAGGCTCAACCTGGGAACAGATACGCAGTATTTT
>NA|NA|TRBV18|TRBJ2-4
CASSLDAPSGFKNIQYF
TGTGCCAGCTCACTCGACGCCCCATCGGGTTTCAAAAACATTCAGTACTTC
>NA|NA|TRBV5-5|TRBJ2-3
CASSLQGTEDTQYF
TGTGCCAGCAGCTTACAGGGAACAGAAGATACGCAGTATTTT
>NA|NA|TRBV19|TRBJ2-7
CASSNYRDEQYF
TGTGCCAGTAGTAATTACAGGGATGAGCAGTACTTC
>NA|NA|TRBV10-3|TRBJ1-1
CAIMRMGNTEAFF
TGTGCCATCATGAGGATGGGGAACACTGAAGCTTTCTTT
>once|NA|TRBV3-1/TRBV3-2|TRBJ1-6
CASSGERNSPLHF
TGTGCCAGCAGTGGGGAGAGGAATTCACCCCTCCACTTT
>NA|TRBD1|TRBV7-9|TRBJ1-5
CASSDRGYQPQHF
TGTGCCAGCAGCGACAGGGGTTATCAGCCCCAGCATTTT
>NA|NA|TRBV12-3/TRBV12-4|TRBJ1-1
CASSTAYTEAFF
TGTGCCAGCTCGACAGCGTACACTGAAGCTTTCTTT
>NA|TRBD1|TRBV6-6|TRBJ2-1
CASSYVTGGKDEQFF
TGTGCCAGCAGTTACGTAACAGGGGGCAAGGATGAGCAGTTCTTC
>NA|NA|TRBV3-1/TRBV3-2|TRBJ1-6
CASSPEARPNSPLHF
TGTGCCAGCAGCCCAGAGGCCAGACCAAATTCACCCCTCCACTTT
>NA|NA|TRBV19|TRBJ1-4
CASTEGRRQNEKLFF
TGTGCCAGTACCGAAGGGCGCAGGCAGAATGAAAAACTGTTTTTT
>NA|TRBD1|TRBV7-8|TRBJ2-7
CASSLAGTGGRYF
TGTGCCAGCAGCTTAGCCGGGACAGGGGGCAGGTACTTC
>few|NA|TRBV10-2|TRBJ1-4
CATRDWGTNEKLFF
TGCGCCACCAGAGACTGGGGGACTAATGAAAAACTGTTTTTT
>NA|NA|TRBV2|TRBJ1-1
CASRETLSAFF
TGTGCCAGCAGGGAAACACTGAGTGCTTTCTTT
>few|NA|TRBV18|TRBJ1-3
CASSPTQNAGNTIYF
TGTGCCAGCTCACCGACGCAGAACGCTGGAAACACCATATATTTT
>NA|NA|TRBV6-5|TRBJ1-1
CAISFSQGATEAFF
TGTGCCATATCCTTCTCACAGGGCGCCACTGAAGCTTTCTTT
>few|NA|TRBV11-2|TRBJ2-7
CASSLRVEYEQYF
TGTGCCAGCAGCTTAAGAGTGGAATACGAGCAGTACTTC
>NA|NA|TRBV9|TRBJ1-3
CASSVGDTSDGNTIYF
TGTGCCAGCAGCGTAGGGGACACGTCGGATGGAAACACCATATATTTT
>NA|NA|TRBV19|TRBJ1-4
CASSIVRQTNEKLFF
TGTGCCAGTAGTATAGTGAGGCAGACTAATGAAAAACTGTTTTTT
>NA|NA|TRBV4-2|TRBJ2-1
CASSQRDNEQFF
TGTGCCAGCAGCCAAAGGGACAATGAGCAGTTCTTC
>NA|NA|TRBV6-1|TRBJ1-5
CASSEAGRSSQPQHF
TGTGCCAGCAGTGAAGCAGGGCGGAGTAGTCAGCCCCAGCATTTT
>NA|NA|TRBV30|TRBJ2-7
CAWSSIQNGEQYF
TGTGCCTGGAGTTCGATCCAGAACGGCGAGCAGTACTTC
>NA|NA|TRBV19|TRBJ2-2
CASGTLLGTGELFF
TGTGCCAGTGGGACTCTTTTGGGCACCGGGGAGCTGTTTTTT
>few|TRBD1|TRBV19|TRBJ1-4
CASSIVGTGVKLFF
TGTGCCAGTAGTATCGTCGGGACAGGGGTAAAACTGTTTTTT
>NA|NA|TRBV19|TRBJ1-1
CASSILGRRQNTEAFF
TGTGCCAGTAGTATTCTGGGCCGCCGTCAGAACACTGAAGCTTTCTTT
>NA|NA|TRBV6-4|TRBJ1-6
CARGDFRDLPNSPLHF
TGTGCCAGAGGGGATTTCAGGGACCTCCCCAATTCACCCCTCCACTTT
>NA|NA|TRBV27|TRBJ2-2
CASTLGRGYTGELFF
TGTGCCAGCACCCTAGGCAGGGGTTACACCGGGGAGCTGTTTTTT
>few|NA|TRBV7-3|TRBJ2-2
CASSSDTGELFF
TGTGCCAGCAGCTCTGACACCGGGGAGCTGTTTTTT
>NA|NA|TRBV6-5|TRBJ2-5
CASTWFGAETQYF
TGTGCCAGTACCTGGTTTGGGGCAGAGACCCAGTACTTC
>NA|TRBD1|TRBV19|TRBJ2-7
CASSMGQNYEQYF
TGTGCCAGTAGTATGGGACAGAACTACGAGCAGTACTTC
>NA|NA|TRBV7-7|TRBJ2-2
CASAPVGTGELFF
TGTGCCAGCGCGCCGGTGGGAACCGGGGAGCTGTTTTTT
>NA|TRBD1|TRBV5-1|TRBJ2-2
CASSNPGTGRTGELFF
TGCGCCAGCAGCAACCCCGGGACAGGTCGTACCGGGGAGCTGTTTTTT
>NA|TRBD1|TRBV30|TRBJ1-2
CAWTRDRLGGYTF
TGTGCCTGGACCCGGGACAGGCTTGGTGGCTACACCTTC
>NA|NA|TRBV5-1|TRBJ1-1
CASSLDPVPNTETFF
TGCGCCAGCAGCTTGGACCCCGTACCGAACACTGAAACTTTCTTT
>NA|NA|TRBV11-1|TRBJ1-4
CVSSLGRETTNEKLFF
TGTGTCAGCAGCTTAGGTCGGGAGACAACTAATGAAAAACTGTTTTTT
>NA|NA|TRBV10-1|TRBJ1-1
CASRGGGGLMNTEAFF
TGCGCCAGCAGAGGGGGGGGAGGACTCATGAACACTGAAGCTTTCTTT
>NA|NA|TRBV21-1|TRBJ2-5
CASSKFGRGRRRKETQYF
TGTGCCAGCAGCAAATTTGGCAGGGGGCGAAGAAGAAAAGAGACCCAGTACTTC